This TCR beta chain was retrieved from a study of T and B cells in COVID-19 patients. Findings and limits, study-wide: Sorted SARS-CoV-2-responsive or tetramer+ T cells and CD4+, regulatory and CD8+ subsets were not yet sequenced. Patients with COVID-19 reportedly showed strongly skewed T cell receptor beta variable and joining gene usage.

From blood, about 220-500 ng of genomic DNA served as TRB template. By sample fraction, this clonotype is medium-sized. Its antigen is unidentified. Between the trimmed V and J ends, which lost 2 bases and 0 bases, there was a span of 10 bases. CDR1 and CDR2 from the germline V gene are SGHTA and FQGNSA. The CDR3 is 15 residues long. BIOMED2 TRB-A/B primer pools were used in multiplex TRB PCR. Each CDR3 protein is one row after TCRdb ran MiXCR on the multiplex PCR reads. The data show 700 to 1,000 distinct CDR3 sequences, roughly a fifth seen once. Input material: blood. The receptor's source is a human donor with active COVID-19. This chain joins TRBV7-2 and TRBJ2-5; D uncertain. CDR3 residues: CASSLSSANQETQYF. The CDR3 coding sequence is TGTGCCAGCAGCTTAAGCTCCGCAAACCAAGAGACCCAGTACTTC.